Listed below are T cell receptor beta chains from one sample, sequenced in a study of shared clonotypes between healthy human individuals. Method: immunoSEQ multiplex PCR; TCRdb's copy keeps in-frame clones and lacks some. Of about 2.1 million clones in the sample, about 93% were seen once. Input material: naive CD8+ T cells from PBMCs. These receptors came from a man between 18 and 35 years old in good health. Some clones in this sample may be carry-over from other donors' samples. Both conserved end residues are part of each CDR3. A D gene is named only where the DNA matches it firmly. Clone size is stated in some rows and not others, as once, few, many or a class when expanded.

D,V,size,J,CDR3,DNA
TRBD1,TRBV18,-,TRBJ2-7,CASSPAGTAKRGEQYF,TGTGCCAGCTCCCCGGCCGGGACAGCTAAACGAGGGGAGCAGTACTTC
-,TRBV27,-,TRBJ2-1,CASSRQEIAVLYNEQFF,TGTGCCAGCAGTAGACAGGAGATAGCGGTTCTGTACAATGAGCAGTTCTTC
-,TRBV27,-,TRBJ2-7,CASSLYGTRGGTYEQYF,TGTGCCAGCAGTTTATACGGCACCAGGGGAGGGACCTACGAGCAGTACTTC
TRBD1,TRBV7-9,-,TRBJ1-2,CASSTTGQGMRYGYTF,TGTGCCAGCAGCACTACCGGACAGGGCATGCGTTATGGCTACACCTTC
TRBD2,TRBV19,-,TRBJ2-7,CASSPGLAASYEQYF,TGTGCCAGTAGTCCGGGACTAGCGGCTTCCTACGAGCAGTACTTC
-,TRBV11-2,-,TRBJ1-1,CASSLEARNEAFF,TGTGCCAGCAGCTTAGAGGCCCGGAATGAAGCTTTCTTT
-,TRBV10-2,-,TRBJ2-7,CASSGGRTYEQYF,TGCGCCAGCAGTGGGGGACGGACCTACGAGCAGTACTTC
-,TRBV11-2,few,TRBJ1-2,CASSFDGFYGYTF,TGTGCCAGCAGCTTCGACGGGTTCTATGGCTACACCTTC
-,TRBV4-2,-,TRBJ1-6,CASSQAGRANSPLHF,TGTGCCAGCAGCCAAGCTGGCAGGGCTAATTCACCCCTCCACTTT
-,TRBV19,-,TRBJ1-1,CASSIALGVRNEAFF,TGTGCCAGTAGTATAGCGCTTGGGGTGCGGAATGAAGCTTTCTTT
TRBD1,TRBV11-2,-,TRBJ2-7,CASSLGDRVEYEQYF,TGTGCCAGCAGCTTGGGGGACAGGGTAGAGTACGAGCAGTACTTC
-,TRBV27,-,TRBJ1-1,CASSLSRTTNTEAFF,TGTGCCAGCAGTTTATCGCGGACGACAAACACTGAAGCTTTCTTT
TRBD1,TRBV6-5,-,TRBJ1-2,CASSWTGAANYGYTF,TGTGCCAGCAGCTGGACAGGCGCAGCTAACTATGGCTACACCTTC
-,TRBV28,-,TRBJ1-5,CATQDRNQPQHF,TGTGCCACCCAGGACAGAAATCAGCCCCAGCATTTT
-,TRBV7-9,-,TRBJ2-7,CASSLGTYEQYF,TGTGCCAGCAGCTTAGGGACGTACGAGCAGTACTTC
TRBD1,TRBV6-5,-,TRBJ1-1,CASSSDRGRIGEAFF,TGTGCCAGCTCGAGCGACAGGGGGCGAATCGGTGAAGCTTTCTTT
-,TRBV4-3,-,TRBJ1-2,CASSQGRENYGYTF,TGCGCCAGCAGCCAAGGCAGGGAAAACTATGGCTACACCTTC
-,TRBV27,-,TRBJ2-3,CASSLLGQSDTQYF,TGTGCCAGCAGTTTATTGGGACAATCAGATACGCAGTATTTT
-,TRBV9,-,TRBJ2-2,CASSVKGASGTGELFF,TGTGCCAGCAGCGTTAAGGGGGCTAGCGGCACCGGGGAGCTGTTTTTT
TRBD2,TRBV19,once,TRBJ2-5,CATDPRTSGRQETQYF,TGTGCCACCGACCCCCGGACTAGCGGGAGACAAGAGACCCAGTACTTC
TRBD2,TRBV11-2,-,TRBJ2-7,CASSSTSRGYEQYF,TGTGCCAGCAGCTCGACTAGCCGGGGCTACGAGCAGTACTTC
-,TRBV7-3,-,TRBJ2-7,CASSLPGTSYEQYF,TGTGCCAGCAGCTTACCCGGGACCTCCTACGAGCAGTACTTC
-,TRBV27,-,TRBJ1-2,CASSHRVGGYGYTF,TGTGCCAGCAGTCACCGGGTAGGGGGCTATGGCTACACCTTC
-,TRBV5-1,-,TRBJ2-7,CASSLLGADEQYF,TGCGCCAGCAGCTTGCTGGGGGCGGACGAGCAGTACTTC
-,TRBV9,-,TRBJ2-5,CASSVDAGMLETQYF,TGTGCCAGCAGCGTAGACGCGGGAATGTTGGAGACCCAGTACTTC
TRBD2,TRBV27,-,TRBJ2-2,CASSSSTSRTGELFF,TGTGCCAGCAGTTCGTCGACTAGCCGAACCGGGGAGCTGTTTTTT
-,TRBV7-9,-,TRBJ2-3,CASSPLTDLDTQYF,TGTGCCAGCAGCCCCCTGACAGATCTTGATACGCAGTATTTT
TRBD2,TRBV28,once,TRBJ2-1,CASFLAGGGNEQFF,TGTGCCAGCTTCCTAGCGGGAGGAGGGAATGAGCAGTTCTTC
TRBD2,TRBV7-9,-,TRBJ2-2,CASSSGLAGTGELFF,TGTGCCAGCAGCTCGGGACTAGCGGGCACCGGGGAGCTGTTTTTT
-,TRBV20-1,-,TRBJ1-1,CSARAAREAFF,TGCAGTGCTAGGGCAGCCCGTGAAGCTTTCTTT
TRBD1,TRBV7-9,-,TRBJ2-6,CASSLRDRGVGANVLTF,TGTGCCAGCAGCCTCCGGGACAGGGGGGTTGGGGCCAACGTCCTGACTTTC
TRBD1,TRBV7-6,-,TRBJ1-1,CASSMSPGTGSNTEAFF,TGTGCCAGCAGCATGAGTCCCGGGACAGGTTCGAACACTGAAGCTTTCTTT
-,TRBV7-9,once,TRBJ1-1,CASSLLPQGIYTEAFF,TGTGCCAGCAGCTTACTTCCTCAGGGGATTTACACTGAAGCTTTCTTT
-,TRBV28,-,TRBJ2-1,CASSFRGLAYEQFF,TGTGCCAGCAGTTTCCGCGGTCTCGCATATGAGCAGTTCTTC
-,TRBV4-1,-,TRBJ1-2,CASSQDITGGYTF,TGCGCCAGCAGCCAAGATATTACGGGCGGCTACACCTTC
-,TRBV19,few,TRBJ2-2,CASSVGANTGELFF,TGTGCCTCTAGCGTGGGGGCGAACACCGGGGAGCTGTTTTTT
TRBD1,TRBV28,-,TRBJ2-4,CASSPGTGGNIQYF,TGTGCCAGCAGTCCCGGGACAGGGGGAAACATTCAGTACTTC
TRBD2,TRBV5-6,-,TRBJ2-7,CASSFGTSDSYEQYF,TGTGCCAGCAGCTTTGGGACTAGCGACTCCTACGAGCAGTACTTC
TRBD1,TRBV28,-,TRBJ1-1,CASIFFTGADTEAFF,TGTGCCAGCATTTTCTTCACAGGGGCTGATACTGAAGCTTTCTTT
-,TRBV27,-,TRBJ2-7,CATRAGVHEQYF,TGTGCCACCCGGGCCGGAGTCCACGAGCAGTACTTC
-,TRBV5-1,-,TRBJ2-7,CASSLGQYTSYEQYF,TGCGCCAGCAGCTTGGGACAGTATACCTCCTACGAGCAGTACTTC
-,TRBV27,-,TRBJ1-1,CASSLTGRWAEAFF,TGTGCCAGCAGTCTAACCGGGCGGTGGGCTGAAGCTTTCTTT
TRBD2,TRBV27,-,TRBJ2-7,CASSLGSGRLGYEQYF,TGTGCCAGCAGTTTGGGGAGCGGGAGGTTAGGCTACGAGCAGTACTTC
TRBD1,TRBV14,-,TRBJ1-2,CASSQEDRGLGYTF,TGTGCCAGCAGCCAAGAGGACAGGGGGCTCGGCTACACCTTC
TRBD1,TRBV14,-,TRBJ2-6,CASSQGTGGVGSGANVLTF,TGTGCCAGCAGCCAAGGGACAGGGGGCGTAGGGTCTGGGGCCAACGTCCTGACTTTC
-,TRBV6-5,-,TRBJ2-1,CASSYSRTGYNEQFF,TGTGCCAGCAGTTACTCAAGGACGGGGTACAATGAGCAGTTCTTC
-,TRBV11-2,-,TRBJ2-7,CASSPRSGSSYEQYF,TGTGCCAGCAGCCCCCGGTCGGGAAGCTCCTACGAGCAGTACTTC
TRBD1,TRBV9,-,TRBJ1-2,CASSGDRGRGYGYTF,TGTGCCAGCAGCGGTGACAGGGGGCGCGGCTATGGCTACACCTTC
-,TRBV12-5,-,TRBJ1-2,CASGLVGAAAYGYTF,TGTGCTAGTGGTTTGGTAGGGGCGGCAGCCTATGGCTACACCTTC
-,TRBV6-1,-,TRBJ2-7,CASSHRATYEQYF,TGTGCCAGCAGCCACAGGGCCACCTACGAGCAGTACTTC
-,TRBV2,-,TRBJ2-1,CASNPSRGGLNNEQFF,TGTGCCAGCAACCCTAGCAGGGGCGGGTTGAACAATGAGCAGTTCTTC
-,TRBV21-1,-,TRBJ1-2,CAVKQGACGYTF,TGTGCCGTAAAGCAGGGGGCATGTGGCTACACCTTC